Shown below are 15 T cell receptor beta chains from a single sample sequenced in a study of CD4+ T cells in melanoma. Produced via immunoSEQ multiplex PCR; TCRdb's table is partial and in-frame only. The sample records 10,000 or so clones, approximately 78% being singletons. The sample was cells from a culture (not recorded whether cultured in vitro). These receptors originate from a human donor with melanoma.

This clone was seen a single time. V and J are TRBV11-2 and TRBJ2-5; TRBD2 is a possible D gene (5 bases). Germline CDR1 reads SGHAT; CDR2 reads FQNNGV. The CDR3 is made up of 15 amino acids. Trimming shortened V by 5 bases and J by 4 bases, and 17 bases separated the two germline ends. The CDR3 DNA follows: TGTGCCAGCAGCGGGCAAGCGGTACCCTCAGAGACCCAGTACTTC. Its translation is CASSGQAVPSETQYF.

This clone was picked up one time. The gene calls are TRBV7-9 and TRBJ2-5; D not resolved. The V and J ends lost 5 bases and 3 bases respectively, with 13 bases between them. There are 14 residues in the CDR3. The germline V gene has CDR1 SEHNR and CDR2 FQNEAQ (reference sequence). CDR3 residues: CASSPDTSKETQYF. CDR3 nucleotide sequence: TGTGCCAGCAGCCCCGACACCTCTAAAGAGACCCAGTACTTC.

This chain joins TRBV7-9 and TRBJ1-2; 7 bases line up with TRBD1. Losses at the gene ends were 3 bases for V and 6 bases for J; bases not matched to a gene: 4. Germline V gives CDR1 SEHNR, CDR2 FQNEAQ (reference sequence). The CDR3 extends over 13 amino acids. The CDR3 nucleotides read TGTGCCAGCAGCTTTCCAGGGGGAAATGGCTACACCTTC. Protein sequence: CASSFPGGNGYTF.

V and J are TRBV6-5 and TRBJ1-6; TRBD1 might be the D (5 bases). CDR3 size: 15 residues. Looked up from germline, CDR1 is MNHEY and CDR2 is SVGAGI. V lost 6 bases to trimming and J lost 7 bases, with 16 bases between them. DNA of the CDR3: TGTGCCAGCAGAGACCAGGGAGCCTTAAATTCACCCCTCCACTTT. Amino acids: CASRDQGALNSPLHF.

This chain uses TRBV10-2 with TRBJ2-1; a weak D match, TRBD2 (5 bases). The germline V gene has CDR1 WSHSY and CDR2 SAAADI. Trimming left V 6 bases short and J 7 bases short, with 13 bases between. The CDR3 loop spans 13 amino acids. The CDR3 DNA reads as TGCGCCAGCAGCCGGGGTGTAGGGAATGAGCAGTTCTTC. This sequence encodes CASSRGVGNEQFF.

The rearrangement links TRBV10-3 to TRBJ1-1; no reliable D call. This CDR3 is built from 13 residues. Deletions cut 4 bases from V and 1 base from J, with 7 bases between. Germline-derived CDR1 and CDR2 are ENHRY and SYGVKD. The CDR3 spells CAISVSGNTEAFF. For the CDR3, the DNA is TGTGCCATCAGTGTGTCAGGGAACACTGAAGCTTTCTTT.

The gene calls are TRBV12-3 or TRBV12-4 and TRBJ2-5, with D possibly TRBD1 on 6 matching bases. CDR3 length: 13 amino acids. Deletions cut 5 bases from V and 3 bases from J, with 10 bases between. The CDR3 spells CASSLQGEETQYF. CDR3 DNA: TGTGCCAGCAGTCTACAGGGCGAAGAGACCCAGTACTTC.

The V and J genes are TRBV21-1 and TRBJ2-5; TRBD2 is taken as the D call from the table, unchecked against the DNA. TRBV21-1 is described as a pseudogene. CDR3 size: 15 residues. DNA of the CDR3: TGTGCCAGCAGCCCCTCTGGTGAGGGCACGGAGACCCAGTACTTC. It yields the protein CASSPSGEGTETQYF.

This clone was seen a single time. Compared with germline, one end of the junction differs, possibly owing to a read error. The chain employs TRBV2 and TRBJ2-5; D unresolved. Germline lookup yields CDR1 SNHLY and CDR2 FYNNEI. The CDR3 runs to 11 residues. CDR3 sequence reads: CASREEETQYF. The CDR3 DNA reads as TGTGCCAGCAGGGAAGAGGAGACCCAGTACTTC.

Written as DNA, the CDR3 is TGCGCCAGCTGGAGCGGGGGCCGCACAGATACGCAGTATTTT. This sequence encodes CASWSGGRTDTQYF. The chain joins TRBV5-1 to TRBJ2-3; 8 bases agree with TRBD2. CDR3 length: 14 amino acids. With 7 bases clipped from V and 1 base from J, the junction kept 5 bases outside the gene matches. Germline V CDR1 and CDR2: SGHRS, YFSETQ.

The CDR3 sequence is CAISGSRDRASEAFF. CDR3 nucleotide sequence: TGTGCCATCAGTGGGTCCCGGGACAGGGCCTCTGAAGCTTTCTTT. The chain couples TRBV10-3 to TRBJ1-1, with 9 bases fitting TRBD1. Per the germline V gene, CDR1 is ENHRY and CDR2 is SYGVKD. The ends lost 4 bases at V and 6 bases at J; junction bases unmatched: 9. The CDR3 length is 15 residues.

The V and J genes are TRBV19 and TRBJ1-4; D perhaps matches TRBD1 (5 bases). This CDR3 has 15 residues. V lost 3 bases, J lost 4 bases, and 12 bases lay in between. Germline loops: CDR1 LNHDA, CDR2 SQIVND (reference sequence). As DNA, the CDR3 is TGTGCCAGTAGTATCCGGGACGGAAATAATGAAAAACTGTTTTTT. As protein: CASSIRDGNNEKLFF.

CDR3 protein: CASSTSARGGYSPLHF. The CDR3 nucleotides read TGTGCCAGTAGTACCTCGGCCCGGGGGGGGTATTCACCCCTCCACTTT. This rearrangement joins TRBV19 to TRBJ1-6; a possible D gene is TRBD1 (5 bases). V was clipped by 4 bases and J by 8 bases, with 18 bases between them. Looked up from germline, CDR1 is LNHDA and CDR2 is SQIVND (reference sequence). The CDR3 is 16 amino acids.

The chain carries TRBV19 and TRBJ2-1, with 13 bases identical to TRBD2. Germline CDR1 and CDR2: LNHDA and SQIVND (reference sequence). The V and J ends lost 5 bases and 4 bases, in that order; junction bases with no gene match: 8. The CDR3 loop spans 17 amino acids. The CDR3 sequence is CASSLRLAGGSYNEQFF. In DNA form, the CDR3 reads TGTGCCAGTAGTCTCCGACTAGCGGGGGGTAGTTACAATGAGCAGTTCTTC.

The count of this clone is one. The CDR3 DNA sequence: TGTGCCAGCCGTGGGACAGGGGACACTGAAGCTTTCTTT. It codes for CASRGTGDTEAFF. The J gene is TRBJ1-1, the V gene TRBV3-1 (or the pseudogene TRBV3-2), with 10 bases aligning to TRBD1. The CDR3 is made up of 13 amino acids. Germline V gene lookup returns CDR1 LGHDT and CDR2 YNNKEL (reference sequence). With 8 bases clipped from V and 3 bases from J, the junction kept 3 bases outside the gene matches.